This entry describes one T cell receptor beta chain. The CDR3 totals 14 residues. V trimming: 3 bases; J trimming: 4 bases; junction bases outside the gene matches: 6. Per the germline V gene, CDR1 is SGHNT and CDR2 is YYREEE (reference sequence). This entry is derived from a study of blood T cell repertoires in COVID-19. Study-level background: Samples representing acute and convalescent COVID-19 were sourced from the United States, Italy and Spain. T cells, B-cell-depleted T cells, or PBMCs supplied cDNA or gDNA.

Original processing notes: Quantification of nucleated cells was approximated via reference gene primer amplification. TCRdb's table, derived via immunoSEQ multiplex PCR, lists solely in-frame clones and lacks some. That table gives V, J and clone size, and the DNA gave D and trimming. Altogether 40,000 to 60,000 clones are present, 84% being singletons, with the ten largest covering about 1.4%. The specimen was peripheral blood. The sequence came from a man aged 45-60 years with acute or convalescent COVID-19. The J gene is TRBJ1-2, the V gene TRBV5-4, with TRBD1 identical over 7 bases. CDR3 in amino acids: CASSSFRDSYGYTF. The CDR3, as DNA: TGTGCCAGCAGCTCTTTTCGGGACAGCTATGGCTACACCTTC.